This T cell receptor (beta chain) emerged from a study of blood T cell repertoires in COVID-19. Background on the study: The samples span acute and convalescent COVID-19 from the United States, Italy and Spain. In each case, the material was cDNA or gDNA derived from T cells, B-cell-depleted T cells, or PBMCs.

Germline V gene sequence: CDR1 WNHNN, CDR2 SYGVQD (reference sequence). Trimming shortened V by 0 bases and J by 6 bases, and 11 bases separated the two germline ends. This CDR3 comprises 14 residues. In the original analysis: Reference gene primers were amplified, and this amplification served to estimate nucleated cell counts. Profiling relied on immunoSEQ multiplex PCR, and the TCRdb table lists in-frame clones only, not all of them. V and J calls and clone size are as listed in that table; D and trimming were resolved from the DNA. The table shows almost 70,000 clones, with 70% to 90% occurring only once.

Input material: peripheral blood. V usage is TRBV10-1 and J usage is TRBJ1-2; D is possibly TRBD1 (5 bases). This receptor was obtained from a woman aged 65 to 85 with acute or convalescent COVID-19. The CDR3 reads CASSESEGRDGYTF. The CDR3 nucleotides read TGCGCCAGCAGTGAGTCGGAGGGGCGGGATGGCTACACCTTC.